Listed below are T cell receptor beta chains from one sample, sequenced in a study of blood T cell repertoires in COVID-19. Assay: immunoSEQ multiplex PCR; the TCRdb copy retains only in-frame clones and omits some. The sample yields about 240,000 clones, roughly four fifths seen once. The sample consisted of PBMCs or T cells enriched from blood (not recorded which). Source of these receptors: a woman in her 40s who had been exposed to COVID-19. The CDR3 runs from the conserved cysteine through the conserved F or W. Each record gives: V gene, clone size, J gene, D gene, CDR3 DNA, CDR3 protein. A D gene is named only where the DNA matches it firmly. A clone size is listed for some rows: how often the clone was seen (once, few, many), or a class if it is expanded.

>TRBV19|-|TRBJ2-1|TRBD1
TGTGCCAGTAGTATAAGGGACAGGGGGCGCGATGAGCAGTTCTTC
CASSIRDRGRDEQFF
>TRBV28|-|TRBJ2-7|TRBD1
TGTGCCAGCAGCCGTACAGGGGGCAAGTCCTACGAGCAGTACTTC
CASSRTGGKSYEQYF
>TRBV4-3|-|TRBJ1-1|-
TGCGCCAGCAGCCAAGAGCCAGTAAACACTGAAGCTTTCTTT
CASSQEPVNTEAFF
>TRBV9|-|TRBJ2-1|-
TGTGCCAGCAGCGTAGATGGGTGGGGGGCCTACAATGAGCAGTTCTTC
CASSVDGWGAYNEQFF
>TRBV4-3|-|TRBJ1-3|-
TGCGCCAGCAGCCAACGGGACATGGGCTCTGGAAACACCATATATTTT
CASSQRDMGSGNTIYF
>TRBV19|-|TRBJ2-7|-
TGTGCCAGTAGTATGGCTGGGCAGGGCTACGAGCAGTACTTC
CASSMAGQGYEQYF
>TRBV27|once|TRBJ2-3|-
TGTGCCAGCAGTTTATTTGTCAGGGGATTAAATACGCAGTATTTT
CASSLFVRGLNTQYF
>TRBV30|-|TRBJ1-6|-
TGTGCCTGGATTGCTAGAACCTATAATTCACCCCTCCACTTT
CAWIARTYNSPLHF
>TRBV6-2/TRBV6-3|-|TRBJ1-2|TRBD1
TGTGCCAGCAGTCCCCCCACTGGACAGGGTGACTATGGCTACACCTTC
CASSPPTGQGDYGYTF
>TRBV9|-|TRBJ2-3|-
TGTGCCAGCAGCGTAGAACCGGGACATCGAACGCAGTATTTT
CASSVEPGHRTQYF
>TRBV10-3|-|TRBJ2-5|TRBD1
TGTGCCATCAGTGAAACAGGGGCTAGGGAGACCCAGTACTTC
CAISETGARETQYF
>TRBV12-3/TRBV12-4|-|TRBJ1-5|-
TGTGCCAGCAAAGACAGCAGCAATCAGCCCCAGCATTTT
CASKDSSNQPQHF
>TRBV5-6|-|TRBJ2-5|TRBD2
TGTGCCAGCAGCGGGAGGGGCCAAGAGACCCAGTACTTC
CASSGRGQETQYF
>TRBV11-3|-|TRBJ2-1|-
TGTGCCAGCAGCCTAAAGCGTCTCGATACTGAGCAGTTCTTC
CASSLKRLDTEQFF
>TRBV30|-|TRBJ2-1|-
TGTGCCTGGAGCCGAGCATATGAGCAGTTCTTC
CAWSRAYEQFF
>TRBV7-3|-|TRBJ2-7|TRBD2
TGTGCCAGCAGCGCGGGTGGACTAGCGGGGAGCGAGCAGTACTTC
CASSAGGLAGSEQYF
>TRBV9|-|TRBJ1-4|-
TGTGCCAGCAGCGGAGGAACAACTAATGAAAAACTGTTTTTT
CASSGGTTNEKLFF
>TRBV7-9|-|TRBJ1-4|-
TGTGCCAGCGGATGGGCGGAGGGGAATGAAAAACTGTTTTTT
CASGWAEGNEKLFF
>TRBV2|-|TRBJ1-1|-
TGTGCCAGCTCCGTGGGGTCGGGGGCTGAAGCTTTCTTT
CASSVGSGAEAFF
>TRBV29-1|-|TRBJ1-1|-
TGCAGCGTTGAACGGGTAGCCTCGAACACTGAAGCTTTCTTT
CSVERVASNTEAFF
>TRBV7-3|-|TRBJ1-1|-
TGTGCCAGCAGCGGAGGGATGAACACTGAAGCTTTCTTT
CASSGGMNTEAFF
>TRBV11-3|-|TRBJ1-5|-
TGTGCCAGCAGCCGGACAGCCGATCAGCCCCAGCATTTT
CASSRTADQPQHF
>TRBV5-1|-|TRBJ1-4|-
TGCGCCAGCAGCTTGGCCCCGGGAGGGGAAAAACTGTTTTTT
CASSLAPGGEKLFF